Listed below are T cell receptor beta chains from one sample, sequenced in a study of OX40 agonist ivuxolimab in advanced cancers. Produced via immunoSEQ multiplex PCR; TCRdb's table is partial and in-frame only. The table records about 61,000 clones, around 90% of them present only once. The sequences come from CD4+ or CD8+ T cells sorted from blood, collected in a trial of the OX40 agonist ivuxolimab. Every receptor here comes from an adult with an advanced solid tumor such as melanoma, head and neck, liver or kidney cancer. Each CDR3 is given with its conserved first and last residue. The order of the fields is V gene, D gene, clone size, J gene, CDR3 DNA, CDR3 protein. D genes are given only for firm matches. Size is omitted from some rows. Given values are once, few, many or a class for expanded clones.

v_call: TRBV6-1
d_call: TRBD1
clone_size: -
j_call: TRBJ2-7
cdr3_nt: TGTGCCAGCAGTAGAGCGACAGGGGGTAGTTACGAGCAGTACTTC
cdr3_aa: CASSRATGGSYEQYF

v_call: TRBV18
d_call: TRBD1
clone_size: -
j_call: TRBJ1-5
cdr3_nt: TGTGCCAGCTCACCCGAGACAGGGCGCAATCAGCCCCAGCATTTT
cdr3_aa: CASSPETGRNQPQHF

v_call: TRBV6-5
d_call: TRBD2
clone_size: -
j_call: TRBJ2-7
cdr3_nt: TGTGCCAGCAGTCCCAGACTAGCTTCGGGCTCCGAGCAGTACTTC
cdr3_aa: CASSPRLASGSEQYF

v_call: TRBV2
d_call: -
clone_size: -
j_call: TRBJ2-5
cdr3_nt: TGTGCCAGCAGTGAAGAGGGTGAAGAGACCCAGTACTTC
cdr3_aa: CASSEEGEETQYF

v_call: TRBV7-9
d_call: -
clone_size: once
j_call: TRBJ2-7
cdr3_nt: TGTGCCAGCAGCTTCATTAACGAGCAGTACTTC
cdr3_aa: CASSFINEQYF

v_call: TRBV5-1
d_call: TRBD2
clone_size: -
j_call: TRBJ2-2
cdr3_nt: TGCGCCAGCAGCTGGGAGGGCCTTAACACCGGGGAGCTGTTTTTT
cdr3_aa: CASSWEGLNTGELFF

v_call: TRBV9
d_call: -
clone_size: few
j_call: TRBJ2-3
cdr3_nt: TGTGCCAGCAGCACGGACTCGATCGGTCGCACGCAGTATTTT
cdr3_aa: CASSTDSIGRTQYF

v_call: TRBV6-6
d_call: -
clone_size: -
j_call: TRBJ1-6
cdr3_nt: TGTGCCAGTGTTAAGAGCTCCTATAATTCACCCCTCCACTTT
cdr3_aa: CASVKSSYNSPLHF

v_call: TRBV2
d_call: -
clone_size: -
j_call: TRBJ1-4
cdr3_nt: TGTGCCAGCAGTGAAGGCGGTGAAAAACTGTTTTTT
cdr3_aa: CASSEGGEKLFF

v_call: TRBV28
d_call: TRBD1
clone_size: -
j_call: TRBJ2-7
cdr3_nt: TGTGCCAGCAGTTCCGGGACAGTGGCCCACGAGCAGTACTTC
cdr3_aa: CASSSGTVAHEQYF

v_call: TRBV4-3
d_call: TRBD1
clone_size: -
j_call: TRBJ1-4
cdr3_nt: TGCGCCAGCAGCCAAGATAGTTGGACAGGGACGACTACTAATGAAAAACTGTTTTTT
cdr3_aa: CASSQDSWTGTTTNEKLFF

v_call: TRBV7-8
d_call: TRBD1
clone_size: once
j_call: TRBJ2-5
cdr3_nt: TGTGCCAGCAGATTCTCATATGGCAGGGGGCGGTCAGAGACCCAGTACTTC
cdr3_aa: CASRFSYGRGRSETQYF

v_call: TRBV28
d_call: -
clone_size: -
j_call: TRBJ2-7
cdr3_nt: TGTGCCAGCAGGCTACCGGGCTCCTACGAGCAGTACTTC
cdr3_aa: CASRLPGSYEQYF

v_call: TRBV29-1
d_call: TRBD1
clone_size: -
j_call: TRBJ2-2
cdr3_nt: TGCAGCGTTCGACAGGGGTACGGGGAGCTGTTTTTT
cdr3_aa: CSVRQGYGELFF

v_call: TRBV9
d_call: TRBD1
clone_size: -
j_call: TRBJ2-3
cdr3_nt: TGTGCCAGCAGCGTAATCGGAGACAGGGTTCCAGATACGCAGTATTTT
cdr3_aa: CASSVIGDRVPDTQYF

v_call: TRBV2
d_call: -
clone_size: -
j_call: TRBJ1-5
cdr3_nt: TGTGCCAGCACTCTAAGGGAGACAGTAGATCAGCCCCAGCATTTT
cdr3_aa: CASTLRETVDQPQHF

v_call: TRBV28
d_call: TRBD1
clone_size: -
j_call: TRBJ1-3
cdr3_nt: TGTGCCAGCCCTGACAGGGATGGAAACACCATATATTTT
cdr3_aa: CASPDRDGNTIYF

v_call: TRBV29-1
d_call: -
clone_size: -
j_call: TRBJ2-3
cdr3_nt: TGCAGCGTTTCCGACGGTACAGATACGCAGTATTTT
cdr3_aa: CSVSDGTDTQYF

v_call: TRBV15
d_call: -
clone_size: -
j_call: TRBJ1-2
cdr3_nt: TGTGCCACCAGCCGAAAGGGACCCGAGGGGGGCTACACCTTC
cdr3_aa: CATSRKGPEGGYTF

v_call: TRBV27
d_call: TRBD2
clone_size: -
j_call: TRBJ2-7
cdr3_nt: TGTGCCAGCAGCCCCGGGACTAACGAGCAGTACTTC
cdr3_aa: CASSPGTNEQYF

v_call: TRBV10-3
d_call: -
clone_size: -
j_call: TRBJ2-7
cdr3_nt: TGTGCCATGGGGGACAACTCCTACGAGCAGTACTTC
cdr3_aa: CAMGDNSYEQYF

v_call: TRBV28
d_call: -
clone_size: -
j_call: TRBJ2-7
cdr3_nt: TGTGCCAGCAGCGAACCATACGAGCAGTACTTC
cdr3_aa: CASSEPYEQYF

v_call: TRBV27
d_call: -
clone_size: once
j_call: TRBJ2-4
cdr3_nt: TGTGCCAGCAGTTTATCGTGGGACATCCTGGCCAAAAACATTCAGTACTTC
cdr3_aa: CASSLSWDILAKNIQYF

v_call: TRBV25-1
d_call: -
clone_size: -
j_call: TRBJ1-1
cdr3_nt: TGTGCCAGCAGTGATCCGGGTAGGGTGAACACTGAAGCTTTCTTT
cdr3_aa: CASSDPGRVNTEAFF

v_call: TRBV11-2
d_call: -
clone_size: -
j_call: TRBJ1-3
cdr3_nt: TGTGCCAGCAGCTCTCGGTTTCTACGGAGGGACACCATATATTTT
cdr3_aa: CASSSRFLRRDTIYF

v_call: TRBV27
d_call: -
clone_size: -
j_call: TRBJ1-5
cdr3_nt: TGTGCCAGCAGTGCCGGGACTCAGAATCAGCCCCAGCATTTT
cdr3_aa: CASSAGTQNQPQHF

v_call: TRBV18
d_call: TRBD1
clone_size: -
j_call: TRBJ1-5
cdr3_nt: TGTGCCAGCTCACTAACAGGGGAGACTAAGAAGCCCCAGCATTTT
cdr3_aa: CASSLTGETKKPQHF

v_call: TRBV15
d_call: -
clone_size: -
j_call: TRBJ1-3
cdr3_nt: TGTGCCACCAGCAGAGGAGGGACCAACTCTGGAAACACCATATATTTT
cdr3_aa: CATSRGGTNSGNTIYF

v_call: TRBV11-2
d_call: -
clone_size: -
j_call: TRBJ2-1
cdr3_nt: TGTGCCAGCACCCCCACAAGGTCCTACAATGAGCAGTTCTTC
cdr3_aa: CASTPTRSYNEQFF

v_call: TRBV6-5
d_call: TRBD1
clone_size: -
j_call: TRBJ2-7
cdr3_nt: TGTGCCAGCACCGCGACAGGGGGCTTCCCCTACGAGCAGTACTTC
cdr3_aa: CASTATGGFPYEQYF

v_call: TRBV29-1
d_call: TRBD2
clone_size: -
j_call: TRBJ2-2
cdr3_nt: TGCAGCGTCCGGCCAGCGGGAGGGCCGAACACCGGGGAGCTGTTTTTT
cdr3_aa: CSVRPAGGPNTGELFF

v_call: TRBV6-6
d_call: TRBD2
clone_size: -
j_call: TRBJ2-7
cdr3_nt: TGTGCCAGCAGTTCGGGAGGACAAAGCTCCTACGAGCAGTACTTC
cdr3_aa: CASSSGGQSSYEQYF

v_call: TRBV5-1
d_call: TRBD1
clone_size: -
j_call: TRBJ1-4
cdr3_nt: TGCGCCAGCACCTCAAATCCGGGCAGGGGGAATGAAAAACTGTTTTTT
cdr3_aa: CASTSNPGRGNEKLFF

v_call: TRBV4-1
d_call: TRBD2
clone_size: -
j_call: TRBJ2-1
cdr3_nt: TGCGCCAGCAGCCCACTTCTAGCGGGGGGACACAATGAGCAGTTCTTC
cdr3_aa: CASSPLLAGGHNEQFF

v_call: TRBV9
d_call: -
clone_size: -
j_call: TRBJ2-5
cdr3_nt: TGTGCCAGCAGCGTAGAGGAGACCCAGTACTTC
cdr3_aa: CASSVEETQYF

v_call: TRBV5-1
d_call: -
clone_size: -
j_call: TRBJ2-3
cdr3_nt: TGCGCCAGCAGCTGGGGTGGACGTACTACTAGCACAGATACGCAGTATTTT
cdr3_aa: CASSWGGRTTSTDTQYF

v_call: TRBV5-1
d_call: -
clone_size: -
j_call: TRBJ2-1
cdr3_nt: TGCGCCAGCAGCTTGGTTGGCAGCTCCTACAATGAGCAGTTCTTC
cdr3_aa: CASSLVGSSYNEQFF

v_call: TRBV19
d_call: -
clone_size: -
j_call: TRBJ2-3
cdr3_nt: TGTGCCAGTAACCACAACGGCGGAGTCACAGATACGCAGTATTTT
cdr3_aa: CASNHNGGVTDTQYF

v_call: TRBV6-1
d_call: -
clone_size: few
j_call: TRBJ1-1
cdr3_nt: TGTGCCAGCAGTGATTATCTGGGTACTGAAGCTTTCTTT
cdr3_aa: CASSDYLGTEAFF

v_call: TRBV6-1
d_call: TRBD1
clone_size: once
j_call: TRBJ2-5
cdr3_nt: TGTGCCAGCAGTGAACAAGGGACAGGATCTGAGACCCAGTACTTC
cdr3_aa: CASSEQGTGSETQYF

v_call: TRBV7-2
d_call: -
clone_size: -
j_call: TRBJ2-1
cdr3_nt: TGTGCCAGTTCTAAACAGGACAGCTCCTACAATGAGCAGTTCTTC
cdr3_aa: CASSKQDSSYNEQFF

v_call: TRBV19
d_call: -
clone_size: -
j_call: TRBJ2-5
cdr3_nt: TGTGCCAGTAGGAAGGGAGGCAGATCGAAACAAGAGACCCAGTACTTC
cdr3_aa: CASRKGGRSKQETQYF

v_call: TRBV5-6
d_call: TRBD1
clone_size: -
j_call: TRBJ1-1
cdr3_nt: TGTGCCAGCAGCTTGTTAGGTCAGGGGGGGACTGAAGCTTTCTTT
cdr3_aa: CASSLLGQGGTEAFF

v_call: TRBV19
d_call: -
clone_size: -
j_call: TRBJ2-3
cdr3_nt: TGTGCCAGTAGTATAACCTGGGGGGGGGCTTCAGATACGCAGTATTTT
cdr3_aa: CASSITWGGASDTQYF

v_call: TRBV19
d_call: TRBD1
clone_size: once
j_call: TRBJ1-1
cdr3_nt: TGTGCCAGTAGTAGCCGGGACAGGAACACTGAAGCTTTCTTT
cdr3_aa: CASSSRDRNTEAFF

v_call: TRBV4-1
d_call: -
clone_size: -
j_call: TRBJ1-3
cdr3_nt: TGCGCCAGCAGCCCGCGATCACCCAGCGGCACCATATATTTT
cdr3_aa: CASSPRSPSGTIYF

v_call: TRBV5-1
d_call: -
clone_size: -
j_call: TRBJ2-7
cdr3_nt: TGCGCCAGCAGCTTCAAGGGGGGGGCGGACGAGCAGTACTTC
cdr3_aa: CASSFKGGADEQYF

v_call: TRBV28
d_call: TRBD1
clone_size: -
j_call: TRBJ1-2
cdr3_nt: TGTGCCACCGCGGGACAGAATACCAACTATGGCTACACCTTC
cdr3_aa: CATAGQNTNYGYTF

v_call: TRBV5-8
d_call: -
clone_size: -
j_call: TRBJ1-5
cdr3_nt: TGTGCCAGCAGCTTGTTGGAAGATCAGCCCCAGCATTTT
cdr3_aa: CASSLLEDQPQHF

v_call: TRBV10-3
d_call: -
clone_size: -
j_call: TRBJ1-4
cdr3_nt: TGTGCCATCAGTGAGCAAAACAGGAAAGCTGAAAAACTGTTTTTT
cdr3_aa: CAISEQNRKAEKLFF

v_call: TRBV30
d_call: TRBD1
clone_size: -
j_call: TRBJ1-5
cdr3_nt: TGTGCCTGGAGTGGGGGACAGGGTGAGCAGCCCCAGCATTTT
cdr3_aa: CAWSGGQGEQPQHF

v_call: TRBV29-1
d_call: TRBD2
clone_size: -
j_call: TRBJ2-5
cdr3_nt: TGCAGCGCCCTAGCGGGGGGGCGAGAGACCCAGTACTTC
cdr3_aa: CSALAGGRETQYF

v_call: TRBV10-1
d_call: -
clone_size: -
j_call: TRBJ1-5
cdr3_nt: TGCGCCAGCAGTGAAGGTGGTAGCAATCAGCCCCAGCATTTT
cdr3_aa: CASSEGGSNQPQHF

v_call: TRBV4-2
d_call: -
clone_size: -
j_call: TRBJ2-2
cdr3_nt: TGTGCCAGCAGCCAAGATCTAGGGGGGCGCGGCGGGGAGCTGTTTTTT
cdr3_aa: CASSQDLGGRGGELFF

v_call: TRBV11-3
d_call: TRBD2
clone_size: -
j_call: TRBJ2-1
cdr3_nt: TGTGCCAGCAGCCCGGTAGCGGGAGGATTGGATGAGCAGTTCTTC
cdr3_aa: CASSPVAGGLDEQFF